This T cell receptor beta chain was sequenced during a study of T-cell reconstitution after alpha-beta-depleted transplantation in children. Study outcomes and limitations: In patients about two months after transplant, alpha-beta T cells reportedly arose from several hundred expanded graft clones. It was newly produced T cells that mostly accounted for T-cell counts and diversity one year after transplant.

The sample holds a few counts of this clonotype. Its antigen remains unidentified. The CDR3 is made up of 14 amino acids. Deletions cut 3 bases from V and 7 bases from J, with 10 bases between. Using unique molecular identifiers, the investigators prepared the TCRbeta library. MiXCR, applied by TCRdb to the PCR reads, yields one record per CDR3 protein. Here the sample spans some 310,000 distinct CDR3 sequences, approximately 23% being singletons. Specimen: PBMCs, mostly from graft donor cells, collected 180 days after TCRalphabeta/CD19-depleted stem cell transplant. This receptor was identified in a male patient under 18 who had a stem cell transplant for acute lymphoblastic leukemia, so the T cells may come from the graft donor. This sequence joins TRBV12-3 or TRBV12-4 and TRBJ1-6, with unresolved D. The CDR3: CASSFSADNSPLHF. DNA of the CDR3: TGTGCCAGCAGTTTTTCGGCAGACAATTCACCCCTCCACTTT.